The rows below give T cell receptor beta chains drawn from one sample of a study of blood T cells in healthy people across ages. A single record per CDR3 protein comes from TCRdb applying MiXCR to the 5' RACE reads. The sample holds hundreds of thousands of distinct CDR3 sequences, roughly three fifths seen once. The material sequenced was blood. The receptors derive from a middle-aged man in good health. CDR3s include the opening cysteine and the closing phenylalanine or tryptophan. Fields, in order: D gene, clone size, V gene, J gene, CDR3 protein, CDR3 DNA. A D gene is named only where the DNA matches it firmly. Clone sizes are given selectively: once, few, many, or a class where the clone is expanded.

d_gene: NA
abundance: NA
v_gene: TRBV18
j_gene: TRBJ1-1
CDR3aa: CASSPTDSNTEAFF
CDR3nt: TGTGCCAGCTCACCAACGGACAGTAACACTGAAGCTTTCTTT

d_gene: TRBD2
abundance: few
v_gene: TRBV9
j_gene: TRBJ2-6
CDR3aa: CASSVGGGRGANVLTF
CDR3nt: TGTGCCAGCAGCGTAGGCGGGGGGCGAGGGGCCAACGTCCTGACTTTC

d_gene: NA
abundance: NA
v_gene: TRBV20-1
j_gene: TRBJ1-2
CDR3aa: CSASPYNYGYTF
CDR3nt: TGCAGTGCTAGCCCTTATAACTATGGCTACACCTTC

d_gene: NA
abundance: NA
v_gene: TRBV3-1
j_gene: TRBJ1-2
CDR3aa: CASSQDQWGYTF
CDR3nt: TGTGCCAGCAGCCAAGATCAGTGGGGCTACACCTTC

d_gene: TRBD1
abundance: few
v_gene: TRBV2
j_gene: TRBJ1-4
CDR3aa: CASRRDRENEKLFF
CDR3nt: TGTGCCAGCCGCCGGGACAGGGAAAATGAAAAACTGTTTTTT

d_gene: TRBD1
abundance: NA
v_gene: TRBV9
j_gene: TRBJ2-1
CDR3aa: CASAGQGWVDEQFF
CDR3nt: TGTGCCAGCGCAGGACAGGGCTGGGTAGATGAGCAGTTCTTC

d_gene: NA
abundance: NA
v_gene: TRBV7-2
j_gene: TRBJ1-1
CDR3aa: CASSLVGSGDTEAFF
CDR3nt: TGTGCCAGCAGCTTGGTCGGATCGGGGGACACTGAAGCTTTCTTT

d_gene: NA
abundance: NA
v_gene: TRBV9
j_gene: TRBJ2-4
CDR3aa: CASNPGNVGQNIQYF
CDR3nt: TGTGCCAGCAACCCAGGGAACGTAGGGCAAAACATTCAGTACTTC

d_gene: NA
abundance: few
v_gene: TRBV7-9
j_gene: TRBJ2-3
CDR3aa: CASSTPLVNPDTQYF
CDR3nt: TGTGCCAGCAGCACCCCACTCGTGAACCCAGATACGCAGTATTTT

d_gene: NA
abundance: NA
v_gene: TRBV19
j_gene: TRBJ1-2
CDR3aa: CASVRQATNYGYTF
CDR3nt: TGTGCCAGTGTGAGACAGGCCACTAACTATGGCTACACCTTC

d_gene: TRBD1
abundance: NA
v_gene: TRBV28
j_gene: TRBJ1-2
CDR3aa: CASTQGAGGYTF
CDR3nt: TGTGCCAGCACCCAGGGGGCCGGCGGCTACACCTTC

d_gene: TRBD2
abundance: NA
v_gene: TRBV4-2
j_gene: TRBJ2-5
CDR3aa: CASSQEAGGHQETQYF
CDR3nt: TGTGCCAGCAGCCAAGAGGCGGGGGGGCACCAAGAGACCCAGTACTTC

d_gene: NA
abundance: NA
v_gene: TRBV20-1
j_gene: TRBJ1-2
CDR3aa: CSAGHFGGYTF
CDR3nt: TGCAGTGCTGGACATTTTGGGGGCTACACCTTC

d_gene: NA
abundance: NA
v_gene: TRBV12-3/TRBV12-4
j_gene: TRBJ2-3
CDR3aa: CASSLAFGVPARVDTQYF
CDR3nt: TGTGCCAGCAGTTTAGCGTTCGGGGTCCCAGCCAGGGTGGATACGCAGTATTTT

d_gene: NA
abundance: NA
v_gene: TRBV29-1
j_gene: TRBJ2-1
CDR3aa: CSVELRNRGLYNEQFF
CDR3nt: TGCAGCGTTGAATTACGAAACAGGGGACTTTACAATGAGCAGTTCTTC

d_gene: NA
abundance: many
v_gene: TRBV29-1
j_gene: TRBJ2-5
CDR3aa: CSVAIPGVGGLGETQYF
CDR3nt: TGCAGCGTTGCTATCCCTGGGGTAGGCGGCCTGGGAGAGACCCAGTACTTC

d_gene: TRBD1
abundance: NA
v_gene: TRBV6-1
j_gene: TRBJ2-1
CDR3aa: CASSATDRAPTYNEQFF
CDR3nt: TGTGCCAGCAGTGCGACCGACAGGGCACCCACCTACAATGAGCAGTTCTTC

d_gene: NA
abundance: few
v_gene: TRBV20-1
j_gene: TRBJ2-7
CDR3aa: CSARAGLTYEQYF
CDR3nt: TGCAGTGCTAGGGCGGGACTTACCTACGAGCAGTACTTC

d_gene: NA
abundance: many
v_gene: TRBV2
j_gene: TRBJ1-5
CDR3aa: CASSEEGNQPQHF
CDR3nt: TGTGCCAGCAGTGAAGAAGGGAATCAGCCCCAGCATTTT

d_gene: TRBD2
abundance: NA
v_gene: TRBV7-3
j_gene: TRBJ2-5
CDR3aa: CASSRDYRQETQYF
CDR3nt: TGTGCCAGCAGCCGGGACTACCGCCAAGAGACCCAGTACTTC

d_gene: TRBD1
abundance: NA
v_gene: TRBV7-9
j_gene: TRBJ2-5
CDR3aa: CASSLDRGDSPQETQYF
CDR3nt: TGTGCCAGCAGTTTGGACAGGGGGGACAGCCCCCAAGAGACCCAGTACTTC

d_gene: NA
abundance: once
v_gene: TRBV25-1
j_gene: TRBJ2-5
CDR3aa: CASSPPGVIATQYF
CDR3nt: TGTGCCAGCAGTCCCCCCGGGGTCATTGCGACCCAGTACTTC

d_gene: TRBD1
abundance: few
v_gene: TRBV6-1
j_gene: TRBJ2-6
CDR3aa: CASSEAGQGFANVLTF
CDR3nt: TGTGCCAGCAGTGAAGCAGGACAGGGATTTGCCAACGTCCTGACTTTC

d_gene: TRBD2
abundance: few
v_gene: TRBV6-5
j_gene: TRBJ2-7
CDR3aa: CASRRTRGYEQYF
CDR3nt: TGTGCCAGCAGGAGGACTAGAGGCTACGAGCAGTACTTC

d_gene: TRBD1
abundance: once
v_gene: TRBV5-5
j_gene: TRBJ1-1
CDR3aa: CASSTTGQKNTEAFF
CDR3nt: TGTGCCAGCAGCACTACGGGACAGAAGAACACTGAAGCTTTCTTT

d_gene: TRBD2
abundance: NA
v_gene: TRBV5-1
j_gene: TRBJ2-3
CDR3aa: CASSSLAGGKDTQYF
CDR3nt: TGCGCCAGCAGCTCTCTAGCGGGGGGGAAAGATACGCAGTATTTT

d_gene: NA
abundance: NA
v_gene: TRBV5-8
j_gene: TRBJ2-7
CDR3aa: CASRHPGGVYEQYF
CDR3nt: TGTGCCAGCAGACACCCCGGTGGGGTATACGAGCAGTACTTC

d_gene: TRBD1
abundance: NA
v_gene: TRBV7-3
j_gene: TRBJ2-7
CDR3aa: CASSKGQGGEQYF
CDR3nt: TGTGCCAGCAGCAAGGGACAGGGGGGAGAGCAGTACTTC

d_gene: NA
abundance: NA
v_gene: TRBV6-6
j_gene: TRBJ2-1
CDR3aa: CASRLGLPHRYNEQFF
CDR3nt: TGTGCCAGCAGATTGGGACTCCCCCACCGGTACAATGAGCAGTTCTTC

d_gene: TRBD2
abundance: NA
v_gene: TRBV29-1
j_gene: TRBJ2-3
CDR3aa: CSVEGGAGVSDTQYF
CDR3nt: TGCAGCGTTGAGGGAGGAGCGGGAGTGTCAGATACGCAGTATTTT

d_gene: NA
abundance: NA
v_gene: TRBV5-6
j_gene: TRBJ2-7
CDR3aa: CASTLVGSYEQYF
CDR3nt: TGTGCCAGCACCTTGGTGGGGAGTTACGAGCAGTACTTC

d_gene: TRBD2
abundance: NA
v_gene: TRBV7-2
j_gene: TRBJ2-7
CDR3aa: CACSLASGGMYEQYF
CDR3nt: TGTGCCTGCAGCTTAGCAAGCGGGGGGATGTACGAGCAGTACTTC

d_gene: NA
abundance: NA
v_gene: TRBV5-5
j_gene: TRBJ2-5
CDR3aa: CASNRAGRETQYF
CDR3nt: TGTGCCAGTAACAGGGCCGGGAGGGAGACCCAGTACTTC

d_gene: NA
abundance: few
v_gene: TRBV11-2
j_gene: TRBJ1-2
CDR3aa: CASSLGSGGIYGYTF
CDR3nt: TGTGCCAGCAGCTTAGGAAGTGGGGGGATCTATGGCTACACCTTC

d_gene: TRBD1
abundance: NA
v_gene: TRBV7-2
j_gene: TRBJ2-5
CDR3aa: CASSLTTGLETQYF
CDR3nt: TGTGCCAGCAGCTTAACGACAGGGTTGGAGACCCAGTACTTC

d_gene: NA
abundance: NA
v_gene: TRBV5-1
j_gene: TRBJ2-5
CDR3aa: CASSGVTKETQYF
CDR3nt: TGCGCCAGCAGCGGCGTGACGAAAGAGACCCAGTACTTC

d_gene: NA
abundance: NA
v_gene: TRBV9
j_gene: TRBJ2-5
CDR3aa: CASSVGLGGGRQETQYF
CDR3nt: TGTGCCAGCAGCGTAGGTCTTGGGGGGGGCAGACAAGAGACCCAGTACTTC